This is a list of T cell receptor beta chains from one sample in a study of T-cell reconstitution after alpha-beta-depleted transplantation in children. Each CDR3 protein gets one entry after TCRdb re-called the PCR reads with MiXCR. The sample has 300,000 to 400,000 distinct CDR3 sequences; roughly 25% are singletons. The source was PBMCs, mostly from graft donor cells, collected 180 days after TCRalphabeta/CD19-depleted stem cell transplant. The receptor source for this set is a male patient younger than 18 who had a stem cell transplant for acute lymphoblastic leukemia, so the T cells may come from the graft donor. CDR3s include the opening cysteine and the closing phenylalanine or tryptophan. The order of the fields is V gene, J gene, D gene, clone size, CDR3 protein, CDR3 DNA. A D gene is named only where the DNA matches it firmly. Only some rows state a clone size, as once, few, many or a class for expanded clones.

v_call: TRBV12-3/TRBV12-4
j_call: TRBJ1-3
d_call: .
clone_size: few
cdr3_aa: CASSTQGSGNTIYF
cdr3_nt: TGTGCCAGCAGTACCCAGGGTTCTGGAAACACCATATATTTT

v_call: TRBV5-1
j_call: TRBJ1-1
d_call: .
clone_size: many
cdr3_aa: CASSLAGAGTEAFF
cdr3_nt: TGCGCCAGCAGCTTGGCAGGGGCCGGGACTGAAGCTTTCTTT

v_call: TRBV5-1
j_call: TRBJ2-7
d_call: .
clone_size: few
cdr3_aa: CASSLEPSLSYEQYF
cdr3_nt: TGCGCCAGCAGCTTGGAGCCTAGTTTGTCCTACGAGCAGTACTTC

v_call: TRBV29-1
j_call: TRBJ2-4
d_call: TRBD2
clone_size: .
cdr3_aa: CSVDLSASGKNIQYF
cdr3_nt: TGCAGCGTTGACCTCTCGGCTAGCGGTAAAAACATTCAGTACTTC

v_call: TRBV20-1
j_call: TRBJ2-7
d_call: .
clone_size: .
cdr3_aa: CSADRTGTYEQYF
cdr3_nt: TGCAGTGCAGATCGGACGGGAACCTACGAGCAGTACTTC

v_call: TRBV7-3
j_call: TRBJ2-7
d_call: .
clone_size: few
cdr3_aa: CASSVGTGMGEQYF
cdr3_nt: TGTGCCAGCAGCGTCGGAACAGGGATGGGGGAGCAGTACTTC

v_call: TRBV29-1
j_call: TRBJ2-5
d_call: .
clone_size: .
cdr3_aa: CSVRGGETQYF
cdr3_nt: TGCAGCGTTCGAGGAGGAGAGACCCAGTACTTC

v_call: TRBV5-6
j_call: TRBJ2-5
d_call: TRBD2
clone_size: few
cdr3_aa: CASSSVPGLAGQETQYF
cdr3_nt: TGTGCCAGCAGCTCCGTCCCGGGACTAGCGGGACAAGAGACCCAGTACTTC

v_call: TRBV20-1
j_call: TRBJ1-3
d_call: .
clone_size: .
cdr3_aa: CSARDTGNTIYF
cdr3_nt: TGCAGTGCTAGGGACACTGGAAACACCATATATTTT

v_call: TRBV6-1
j_call: TRBJ2-5
d_call: .
clone_size: .
cdr3_aa: CASTRRELETQYF
cdr3_nt: TGTGCCAGCACGCGGAGGGAGTTGGAGACCCAGTACTTC

v_call: TRBV9
j_call: TRBJ1-1
d_call: .
clone_size: few
cdr3_aa: CASSPRALKGAEAFF
cdr3_nt: TGTGCCAGCAGCCCCAGGGCCCTAAAGGGGGCTGAAGCTTTCTTT

v_call: TRBV5-1
j_call: TRBJ2-7
d_call: .
clone_size: few
cdr3_aa: CASSPLGLGPLRGEQYF
cdr3_nt: TGCGCCAGCAGCCCCCTCGGTTTGGGACCCCTCAGGGGCGAGCAGTACTTC

v_call: TRBV10-3
j_call: TRBJ2-7
d_call: .
clone_size: many
cdr3_aa: CAISESTAAEQYF
cdr3_nt: TGTGCCATCAGTGAGTCGACGGCCGCCGAGCAGTACTTC

v_call: TRBV6-5
j_call: TRBJ1-5
d_call: .
clone_size: .
cdr3_aa: CASSYYGIGQPQHF
cdr3_nt: TGTGCCAGCAGTTACTATGGGATAGGTCAGCCCCAGCATTTT

v_call: TRBV3-1
j_call: TRBJ2-3
d_call: .
clone_size: once
cdr3_aa: CASQSGYGTDTQYF
cdr3_nt: TGTGCCAGCCAGTCCGGGTATGGCACAGATACGCAGTATTTT

v_call: TRBV18
j_call: TRBJ1-4
d_call: .
clone_size: few
cdr3_aa: CASSSSNEKLFF
cdr3_nt: TGTGCCAGCTCATCCTCTAATGAAAAACTGTTTTTT

v_call: TRBV6-6
j_call: TRBJ2-3
d_call: .
clone_size: few
cdr3_aa: CASSQRFTDTQYF
cdr3_nt: TGTGCCAGCAGCCAGCGGTTCACAGATACGCAGTATTTT

v_call: TRBV18
j_call: TRBJ2-7
d_call: TRBD2
clone_size: few
cdr3_aa: CASSPPSGRSYEQYF
cdr3_nt: TGTGCCAGCTCACCACCTAGCGGGAGAAGCTACGAGCAGTACTTC

v_call: TRBV20-1
j_call: TRBJ1-2
d_call: .
clone_size: few
cdr3_aa: CSARAEFGGYTF
cdr3_nt: TGCAGTGCTAGAGCTGAGTTTGGTGGCTACACCTTC

v_call: TRBV7-9
j_call: TRBJ2-1
d_call: .
clone_size: few
cdr3_aa: CASSLAAHNEQFF
cdr3_nt: TGTGCCAGCAGCTTAGCGGCCCACAATGAGCAGTTCTTC

v_call: TRBV11-2
j_call: TRBJ1-2
d_call: .
clone_size: few
cdr3_aa: CASSPGATQLYGYTF
cdr3_nt: TGTGCCAGCAGCCCTGGGGCCACGCAGCTCTATGGCTACACCTTC

v_call: TRBV5-1
j_call: TRBJ1-2
d_call: TRBD1
clone_size: .
cdr3_aa: CASSLVFRGDYGYTF
cdr3_nt: TGCGCCAGCAGCTTGGTGTTCAGGGGGGACTATGGCTACACCTTC

v_call: TRBV10-3
j_call: TRBJ2-5
d_call: .
clone_size: .
cdr3_aa: CAISERQGETQYF
cdr3_nt: TGTGCCATCAGTGAGAGGCAGGGAGAGACCCAGTACTTC